The 9 T cell receptor beta chains below were found in one sample sequenced in a study of T cell repertoires in cytomegalovirus infection. A single record per CDR3 protein comes from TCRdb applying MiXCR to the reads. The table includes hundreds of thousands of distinct CDR3 sequences, roughly a third detected once. Which antigens these TCRs recognize remains unknown. Material: cultured PBMCs, obtained from culture after CMV antigen stimulation. These receptors were obtained from a human donor in good health (CMV status not recorded). Some clones in this sample may be carry-over from other donors' samples.

The genes are TRBV7-9 and TRBJ1-2, with D uncertain. The ends were cut back, 0 bases at V and 5 bases at J, with 16 bases in the middle. The CDR3 is 16 amino acids. The germline V gene has CDR1 SEHNR and CDR2 FQNEAQ (reference sequence). CDR3 in DNA: TGTGCCAGCAGCTTAGCCGGGGAGAGATCAAATTATGGCTACACCTTC. It codes for CASSLAGERSNYGYTF.

V and J are TRBV19 and TRBJ2-1; tentative D call: TRBD2 (6 bases). The V gene's germline CDR1 is LNHDA and CDR2 SQIVND (reference sequence). This CDR3 is built from 16 residues. Trimming cost V 3 bases and J 7 bases, with 19 bases left between them. CDR3: CASSIRRGRDRNEQFF. The CDR3, as DNA: TGTGCCAGTAGTATTAGGAGGGGTCGCGACCGGAATGAGCAGTTCTTC.

In its sample, this clonotype was seen a few times. This chain connects TRBV4-3 to TRBJ1-2; unclear D gene. V dropped 0 bases and J dropped 5 bases, with 10 bases sitting between them. Looked up from germline, CDR1 is LGHNA and CDR2 is YSLEER. CDR3 length: 14 amino acids. The CDR3 DNA sequence: TGCGCCAGCAGCCAAGACGCGGCGGTTTATGGCTACACCTTC. Amino acid sequence: CASSQDAAVYGYTF.

Here the CDR3 DNA reads TGTGCCACCCGTTATGGTGAGCAGTACTTC. Its protein product is CATRYGEQYF. The rearrangement joins TRBV28 to TRBJ2-7; unclear D gene. Germline V lookup: CDR1 MDHEN, CDR2 SYDVKM. The CDR3 is 10 amino acids. Deletions cut 10 bases from V and 7 bases from J, with 11 bases between.

This clonotype was counted a few times. The CDR3 protein is CASSPRADHNEQFF. CDR3 sequence (DNA): TGTGCCAGCTCACCACGTGCAGACCACAATGAGCAGTTCTTC. This chain links TRBV18 with TRBJ2-1; D remains ambiguous. The CDR3 loop spans 14 amino acids. Trimming stripped 1 base from V and 5 bases from J, with 9 bases between. Germline CDR1 is KGHSH and CDR2 is LQKENI.

The chain couples TRBV5-1 to TRBJ2-1; D remains ambiguous. Germline CDR1 is SGHRS and CDR2 is YFSETQ. Trimming cost V 4 bases and J 5 bases, with 16 bases left between them. This CDR3 contains 15 residues. The DNA of the CDR3 is TGCGCCAGCAGCGCCCGAGGTGCCCCTAACAATGAGCAGTTCTTC. Translated, it gives CASSARGAPNNEQFF.

This chain uses TRBV7-7 with TRBJ2-2, with 9 positions matching TRBD1. Per the germline V gene, CDR1 is SSHAT and CDR2 is FNYEAQ (reference sequence). V shed 6 bases, J shed 0 bases, and the junction held 8 bases outside the gene matches. This CDR3 has 17 amino acids. The CDR3, as DNA: TGTGCCAGCAGACCCGCCCGGGACAGGGCGAACACCGGGGAGCTGTTTTTT. Residues: CASRPARDRANTGELFF.

V gene TRBV18 combines with J gene TRBJ1-1; D possibly corresponds to TRBD1 (5 bases). From germline, CDR1 is KGHSH and CDR2 LQKENI. The V gene lost 3 bases and the J gene lost 8 bases, with 13 bases spanning the gap. The length of the CDR3 is 13 residues. The CDR3 DNA reads TGTGCCAGCTCACCCAACATACAGGACGAAGCTTTCTTT. Translating it yields CASSPNIQDEAFF.

The chain carries TRBV2 and TRBJ2-1; perhaps TRBD2 as D (6 bases). The V end was cut by 6 bases, the J end by 7 bases, with 10 bases between. Germline V gene sequence: CDR1 SNHLY, CDR2 FYNNEI. The CDR3 runs to 12 residues. CDR3 sequence (DNA): TGTGCCAGCAGGGAGGGGTTGAATGAGCAGTTCTTC. This sequence encodes CASREGLNEQFF. Based on the CDR3 plus reference TRBV2 and TRBJ2-1, the full variable domain is EPEVTQTPSHQVTQMGQEVILRCVPISNHLYFYWYRQILGQKVEFLVSFYNNEISEKSEIFDDQFSVERPDGSNFTLKIRSTKLEDSAMYFCASREGLNEQFFGPGTRLTVL.